The 10 T cell receptor beta chains below were found in one sample sequenced in a study of identical twins. TCRdb re-called the 5' RACE reads with MiXCR, one entry per CDR3 protein. The table records around 200,000 distinct CDR3 sequences, around 10% of them present only once. Sequencing was done on a sample of memory (CD45RO+) T cells sorted from blood. The receptors come from a woman younger than 35 in good health.

V and J are TRBV5-6 and TRBJ1-5, with D possibly being TRBD1 (6 bases). The V gene lost 4 bases and the J gene lost 9 bases, with 20 bases spanning the gap. Germline CDR1 SGHDT, CDR2 YYEEEE. The CDR3 consists of 15 residues. CDR3 residues: CASSLSGLGGRPQHF. The CDR3 region has the DNA TGTGCCAGCAGCCTATCGGGACTCGGGGGCCGGCCCCAGCATTTT. The full variable domain, rest sourced from reference TRBV5-6 and TRBJ1-5, is DAGVTQSPTHLIKTRGQQVTLRCSPKSGHDTVSWYQQALGQGPQFIFQYYEEEERQRGNFPDRFSGHQFPNYSSELNVNALLLGDSALYLCASSLSGLGGRPQHFGDGTRLSIL.

This clonotype was counted a few times. This rearrangement joins TRBV5-1 to TRBJ2-5; 12 bases agree with TRBD1. Germline V gene lookup returns CDR1 SGHRS and CDR2 YFSETQ. With 4 bases clipped from V and 4 bases from J, the junction kept 5 bases outside the gene matches. This CDR3 has 15 amino acids. CDR3 in amino acids: CASSAGQGAGETQYF. Written as DNA, the CDR3 is TGCGCCAGCAGCGCGGGACAGGGGGCTGGAGAGACCCAGTACTTC.

The sample holds a few counts of this clonotype. DNA for the CDR3: TGTGCCAGCAGGACCGGGACAGGGGCGGCCGGGGAGCTGTTTTTT. Translating it yields CASRTGTGAAGELFF. The V call is TRBV2, the J call TRBJ2-2; 10 bases match TRBD1. Per the germline V gene, CDR1 is SNHLY and CDR2 is FYNNEI. The J segment lost 6 bases and the V segment lost 6 bases, leaving 7 bases of the junction unmatched. The length of the CDR3 is 15 residues.

This clonotype was detected ten times or more. The chain couples TRBV7-8 to TRBJ2-1; the D call may be TRBD1 or TRBD2 (5 bases each). Looked up from germline, CDR1 is SGHVS and CDR2 is FQNEAQ. The germline V and J ends were trimmed by 6 bases and 5 bases, with 8 bases remaining between them. CDR3 size: 12 residues. CDR3 residues: CASRGRDNEQFF. In DNA form, the CDR3 reads TGTGCCAGCAGGGGACGGGACAATGAGCAGTTCTTC.

This chain connects TRBV9 to TRBJ1-1; D gene unclear. V was cut by 0 bases and J by 1 base, with 10 bases left in between. The CDR3 is 15 amino acids. The germline V gene encodes CDR1 SGDLS and CDR2 YYNGEE. The CDR3 protein is CASSVGKLANTEAFF. Written as DNA, the CDR3 is TGTGCCAGCAGCGTAGGGAAGCTCGCGAACACTGAAGCTTTCTTT.

The V gene is TRBV20-1, the J gene TRBJ2-5, with D possibly TRBD2 on 6 matching bases. V lost 5 bases and J lost 5, with 9 bases in between. Germline loops: CDR1 DFQATT, CDR2 SNEGSKA (reference sequence). This CDR3 is built from 11 residues. CDR3 amino acids: CSALAGETQYF. For the CDR3, the DNA is TGCAGTGCTCTCGCGGGGGAGACCCAGTACTTC.

In its sample, this clonotype was seen a few times. This chain joins TRBV20-1 and TRBJ2-3; tentative D call: TRBD2 (5 bases). Germline values: CDR1 DFQATT, CDR2 SNEGSKA (reference sequence). V lost 0 bases and J 1 base, leaving 11 bases between the germline ends. The CDR3 loop spans 15 amino acids. The CDR3 loop is CSARDPSGGTDTQYF. The CDR3 DNA reads as TGCAGTGCTAGAGATCCAAGCGGAGGCACAGATACGCAGTATTTT.

This sequence joins TRBV5-6 and TRBJ2-1, with 7 bases identical to TRBD2. Unmatched junction bases numbered 11, after V lost 4 bases and J lost 7 bases. This CDR3 is 15 amino acids long. Germline CDR1 is SGHDT and CDR2 is YYEEEE. This CDR3 is CASSLPGRVSNEQFF. CDR3 nucleotide sequence: TGTGCCAGCAGCCTTCCGGGGAGGGTGAGTAATGAGCAGTTCTTC.

This clonotype was detected only a few times. This sequence joins TRBV7-2 and TRBJ2-3; no clear D. V lost 7 bases and J 2 bases, leaving 16 bases between the germline ends. This CDR3 region has 15 residues. Germline CDR1 reads SGHTA; CDR2 reads FQGNSA. The CDR3: CASTSTSSYTDTQYF. The CDR3 nucleotides read TGTGCCAGCACCTCGACATCCAGCTACACAGATACGCAGTATTTT.

This chain links TRBV5-6 with TRBJ1-1, with D unresolved. CDR3 length equals 13 residues. From germline, CDR1 is SGHDT and CDR2 YYEEEE. Trimming removed 4 bases from V and 5 bases from J, with 12 bases in between. The CDR3 here is CASSPVGGTEAFF. The CDR3 bases are TGTGCCAGCAGCCCGGTGGGTGGTACTGAAGCTTTCTTT.